The 28 T cell receptor beta chains reported below all come from one sample, sequenced in a study of blood T cell repertoires in COVID-19. Here immunoSEQ multiplex PCR was the method, and the copy in TCRdb shows in-frame clones only, minus some. Among about 480,000 clones listed, 89% were seen once. Sequenced material: peripheral blood. These receptors came from a man aged 18 to 29 with COVID-19, enrolled during active disease.

The gene calls are TRBV6-5 and TRBJ1-1, with D possibly being TRBD1 (6 bases). Germline assignment: CDR1 MNHEY and CDR2 SVGAGI. The CDR3 runs to 16 residues. The ends were cut back, 0 bases at V and 0 bases at J, with 11 bases in the middle. The CDR3 region has the DNA TGTGCCAGCAGTTACTCGGACAGCCCCATGAACACTGAAGCTTTCTTT. Protein sequence: CASSYSDSPMNTEAFF.

This CDR3 is CASSQVYGSSTDTQYF. The CDR3 region has the DNA TGTGCCAGCAGCCAAGTATACGGGAGTAGCACAGATACGCAGTATTTT. The chain has TRBV3-1 (or the pseudogene TRBV3-2) and TRBJ2-3, with D perhaps matching TRBD2 (6 bases). V shed 1 base and J shed 0 bases, with 11 bases lying between them. The CDR3 length is 16 residues. Germline V gene data show CDR1 as LGHDT and CDR2 as YNNKEL (reference sequence).

Only one count was recorded for this clone. The gene calls are TRBV27 and TRBJ2-7; 10 nucleotides agree with TRBD2. Trimming took 6 bases from V and 2 from J; bases not matched to a gene: 7. Looked up from germline, CDR1 is MNHEY and CDR2 is SMNVEV (reference sequence). The CDR3 runs 15 residues. CDR3 amino acids: CASRPTSGLTYEQYF. In DNA form, the CDR3 reads TGTGCCAGCAGACCGACTAGCGGGCTTACCTACGAGCAGTACTTC.

CDR3 in amino acids: CASSWGGEGNTIYF. The CDR3 coding sequence is TGTGCCAGCAGCTGGGGCGGCGAGGGAAACACCATATATTTT. This chain links TRBV5-4 with TRBJ1-3, with D possibly being TRBD1 (5 bases). CDR3 size: 14 residues. Germline V gene lookup returns CDR1 SGHNT and CDR2 YYREEE (reference sequence). Trimming shortened V by 3 bases and J by 4 bases, and 11 bases separated the two germline ends.

The rearrangement uses TRBV6-5 and TRBJ1-2; no firm D call. With 1 base removed from V and 1 base from J, the gap between germline ends came to 10 bases. The CDR3 covers 15 residues. Germline CDR1 MNHEY, CDR2 SVGAGI. CDR3 loop: CASSYLVSVNYGYTF. For the CDR3, the DNA is TGTGCCAGCAGTTACTTGGTATCGGTTAACTATGGCTACACCTTC.

The rearrangement uses TRBV24-1 and TRBJ2-3, with TRBD1 matching 7 bases. Unmatched junction bases numbered 11, after V lost 3 bases and J lost 6 bases. CDR1 KGHDR and CDR2 SFDVKD come from the germline V gene. The CDR3 has 16 residues. CDR3 coding DNA: TGTGCCACCAGTGATCAAACGGGACAGACTCTCGATACGCAGTATTTT. This gives the protein CATSDQTGQTLDTQYF.

This chain joins TRBV15 and TRBJ2-7; D remains unclear. Germline V CDR1 and CDR2: LNHNV, YYDKDF (reference sequence). This CDR3 region has 14 residues. The V and J ends lost 0 bases and 2 bases respectively, with 8 bases between them. The CDR3: CATSRDLPAYEQYF. The CDR3 DNA follows: TGTGCCACCAGCAGAGATTTGCCAGCCTACGAGCAGTACTTC.

This chain connects TRBV5-5 to TRBJ2-7; D perhaps matches TRBD1 (5 bases). CDR1 is SGHKS, CDR2 YYEKEE, per germline (reference sequence). CDR3 length: 15 residues. The germline V and J ends were trimmed by 4 bases and 0 bases, with 14 bases remaining between them. This CDR3 is CASSRQFQSSYEQYF. In nucleotides, the CDR3 is TGTGCCAGCAGCAGACAGTTTCAGAGCTCCTACGAGCAGTACTTC.

The chain uses TRBV5-1 and TRBJ2-5; D possibly corresponds to TRBD1 (6 bases). This CDR3 is 15 amino acids long. V lost 4 bases to trimming and J lost 1 base, with 14 bases between them. Germline values: CDR1 SGHRS, CDR2 YFSETQ. As DNA, the CDR3 is TGCGCCAGCAGCCCCAACGGACAGACCCAAGAGACCCAGTACTTC. This sequence encodes CASSPNGQTQETQYF. Full variable domain (missing parts from reference TRBV5-1 and TRBJ2-5): KAGVTQTPRYLIKTRGQQVTLSCSPISGHRSVSWYQQTPGQGLQFLFEYFSETQRNKGNFPGRFSGRQFSNSRSEMNVSTLELGDSALYLCASSPNGQTQETQYFGPGTRLLVL.

V usage is TRBV7-8 and J usage is TRBJ1-1, with a tentative D call TRBD1 (5 bases). The CDR3 has 17 residues. Trimming pared 4 bases from V and 5 bases from J, leaving 23 bases between. CDR1 and CDR2 (germline): SGHVS, FQNEAQ. The CDR3, as DNA: TGTGCCAGCAGCTCCCGGGGACTTCGGGAAGTGCGGACTGAAGCTTTCTTT. Amino acids: CASSSRGLREVRTEAFF.

The chain combines TRBV24-1 with TRBJ1-6; D gene ambiguous. The germline V gene has CDR1 KGHDR and CDR2 SFDVKD. Trimming pared 6 bases from V and 8 bases from J, leaving 16 bases between. This CDR3 is built from 15 residues. CDR3 sequence reads: CATSPYAAVDSPLHF. As DNA, the CDR3 is TGTGCCACCAGTCCTTATGCGGCAGTGGATTCACCCCTCCACTTT.

This chain's CDR3 is CASSLLRYEQYF. The CDR3, as DNA: TGTGCCAGCAGTTTGTTGCGGTACGAGCAGTACTTC. This chain links TRBV12-3 or TRBV12-4 with TRBJ2-7, with no clear D. CDR3 length: 12 amino acids. Deletions cut 3 bases from V and 4 bases from J, with 7 bases between.

This rearrangement joins TRBV7-9 to TRBJ2-3; no definite D call. Germline V CDR1 and CDR2: SEHNR, FQNEAQ (reference sequence). The V end was cut by 5 bases, the J end by 2 bases, with 8 bases between. The CDR3 is made up of 13 amino acids. CDR3 sequence reads: CASSLQYTDTQYF. The CDR3, as DNA: TGTGCCAGCAGCCTACAGTACACAGATACGCAGTATTTT. The full variable domain, its missing parts supplied by reference TRBV7-9 and TRBJ2-3, is DTGVSQNPRHKITKRGQNVTFRCDPISEHNRLYWYRQTLGQGPEFLTYFQNEAQLEKSRLLSDRFSAERPKGSFSTLEIQRTEQGDSAMYLCASSLQYTDTQYFGPGTRLTVL.

The chain joins TRBV19 to TRBJ1-4; D unresolved. Germline CDR1 and CDR2: LNHDA and SQIVND (reference sequence). V lost 8 bases to trimming and J lost 4 bases, with 8 bases between them. The CDR3 contains 12 residues. This CDR3 reads CASRVNNEKLFF. The CDR3 DNA reads TGTGCCAGTCGTGTAAATAATGAAAAACTGTTTTTT.

The genes are TRBV10-3 and TRBJ2-3; TRBD2 matches at 9 bases. The CDR3 spans 17 residues. V was clipped by 1 base and J by 1 base; unmatched bases: 6. Germline V CDR1 and CDR2: ENHRY, SYGVKD. The CDR3 loop reads CAISEYGIAGGTDTQYF. Written as DNA, the CDR3 is TGTGCCATCAGTGAGTACGGGATAGCGGGGGGCACAGATACGCAGTATTTT.

This rearrangement joins TRBV6-5 to TRBJ1-2; 9 nucleotides align to TRBD1. Germline V CDR1 and CDR2: MNHEY, SVGAGI. CDR3 size: 13 residues. Trimming cost V 6 bases and J 8 bases; bases outside gene matches: 7. The DNA for the CDR3 is TGTGCCAGCAGCCCAAACAGGGGGCAGGGCTACACCTTC. It encodes CASSPNRGQGYTF.

The chain uses TRBV6-1 and TRBJ2-5; a possible D gene is TRBD2 (6 bases). Trimming took off 1 base at V and 9 bases at J, with 12 bases between the two ends. The germline V gene has CDR1 MNHNS and CDR2 SASEGT. CDR3 length: 13 amino acids. CDR3 in DNA: TGTGCCAGCAGTGAAGGTCCCCGCGGGGCCCAGTACTTC. As protein: CASSEGPRGAQYF.

DNA for the CDR3: TGTGCCAGCAGCCCAGGCAATCCGAGCTCCTACGAGCAGTACTTC. This codes for CASSPGNPSSYEQYF. This chain connects TRBV5-4 to TRBJ2-7; D not certain. From germline, CDR1 is SGHNT and CDR2 YYREEE (reference sequence). The CDR3 runs to 15 residues. The ends were cut back, 4 bases at V and 0 bases at J, with 14 bases in the middle.

The CDR3 here is CASTPSLSKREQYF. The CDR3 DNA reads TGTGCCAGCACTCCCTCTTTGTCCAAGAGGGAGCAGTACTTC. This chain uses TRBV2 with TRBJ2-7; no clear D. V was clipped by 7 bases and J by 7 bases, with 20 bases between them. Germline CDR1 and CDR2: SNHLY and FYNNEI. The CDR3 runs 14 residues.

The chain has TRBV2 and TRBJ2-6; 8 bases are shared with TRBD1. The CDR3 has 15 residues. Germline CDR1 is SNHLY and CDR2 is FYNNEI. Trimming took 4 bases from V and 8 from J; bases not matched to a gene: 7. This CDR3 reads CASSALGQETNVLTF. CDR3 nucleotide sequence: TGTGCCAGCAGTGCTTTGGGACAGGAGACCAACGTCCTGACTTTC.

This chain uses TRBV5-4 with TRBJ2-7; 8 bases align to TRBD2. The CDR3 sequence is 13 residues long. CDR1 is SGHNT, CDR2 YYREEE, per germline (reference sequence). After removal of 3 bases from V and 6 bases from J, the junction contained 5 bases not matched to a gene. CDR3 sequence: CASSSWTSTEQYF. Here the CDR3 DNA reads TGTGCCAGCAGCTCCTGGACTAGCACCGAGCAGTACTTC.

V is TRBV5-6 and J is TRBJ2-1, with 8 positions matching TRBD1. Per the germline V gene, CDR1 is SGHDT and CDR2 is YYEEEE. The length of the CDR3 is 12 residues. With 2 bases clipped from V and 9 bases from J, the junction kept 1 base outside the gene matches. The CDR3 bases are TGTGCCAGCAGCTTCGGACAGGGTGAGCAGTTCTTC. Translated, it gives CASSFGQGEQFF. The full variable domain, completed using reference TRBV5-6 and TRBJ2-1, is DAGVTQSPTHLIKTRGQQVTLRCSPKSGHDTVSWYQQALGQGPQFIFQYYEEEERQRGNFPDRFSGHQFPNYSSELNVNALLLGDSALYLCASSFGQGEQFFGPGTRLTVL.

The chain uses TRBV18 and TRBJ2-1, with 9 nucleotides matching TRBD2. The CDR3 extends over 14 amino acids. Germline CDR1 KGHSH, CDR2 LQKENI. Unmatched junction bases numbered 5, after V lost 3 bases and J lost 8 bases. The CDR3 DNA reads TGTGCCAGCTCACCGGGACTAGCCTCGGATGAGCAGTTCTTC. Amino acids: CASSPGLASDEQFF.

The chain employs TRBV19 and TRBJ2-1, with TRBD2 matching 7 bases. Germline lookup yields CDR1 LNHDA and CDR2 SQIVND (reference sequence). The length of the CDR3 is 15 residues. The J segment lost 0 bases and the V segment lost 4 bases, leaving 3 bases of the junction unmatched. This CDR3 reads CASSTSSGSYNEQFF. The CDR3 coding sequence is TGTGCCAGTAGTACCTCTAGCGGCTCCTACAATGAGCAGTTCTTC.

There are a few counts of this clone. This chain links TRBV7-2 with TRBJ2-7; 11 bases map to TRBD2. The CDR3 length is 14 residues. The germline gives CDR1 SGHTA, CDR2 FQGNSA. The J segment lost 4 bases and the V segment lost 4 bases, leaving 3 bases of the junction unmatched. CDR3 protein: CASSWGTSGYEQYF. Written as DNA, the CDR3 is TGTGCCAGCAGCTGGGGGACTAGCGGTTACGAGCAGTACTTC.

Written as DNA, the CDR3 is TGTGCCAGCAGTGCAGGGAGGGGGATACCCATTCAGTACTTC. Amino acids: CASSAGRGIPIQYF. The V gene is TRBV2, the J gene TRBJ2-4; tentatively, D is TRBD2 (7 bases). The CDR3 is 14 amino acids. The V and J ends lost 4 bases and 9 bases respectively, with 16 bases between them. Germline V gene lookup returns CDR1 SNHLY and CDR2 FYNNEI.

V usage is TRBV13 and J usage is TRBJ2-7, with TRBD2 identical over 11 bases. Germline trimming cut 5 bases from V and 3 bases from J; bases unmatched to any gene: 3. Germline V lookup: CDR1 PRHDT, CDR2 FYEKMQ (reference sequence). The CDR3 is made up of 14 amino acids. The DNA for the CDR3 is TGTGCCAGCAGCCCGACTAGCGGGGTCTACGAGCAGTACTTC. This gives the protein CASSPTSGVYEQYF. The variable domain in full, with the rest retrieved from reference TRBV13 and TRBJ2-7, is AAGVIQSPRHLIKEKRETATLKCYPIPRHDTVYWYQQGPGQDPQFLISFYEKMQSDKGSIPDRFSAQQFSDYHSELNMSSLELGDSALYFCASSPTSGVYEQYFGPGTRLTVT.

This clone was counted only a few times. The chain links TRBV4-2 to TRBJ1-5; 7 bases align to TRBD1. Unmatched junction bases numbered 12, after V lost 4 bases and J lost 9 bases. The CDR3 sequence is 15 residues long. Germline lookup yields CDR1 LGHNA and CDR2 YNFKEQ. CDR3 in amino acids: CASSPRDSPPGPQHF. CDR3 in DNA: TGTGCCAGCAGCCCCCGGGACAGCCCTCCGGGGCCCCAGCATTTT.